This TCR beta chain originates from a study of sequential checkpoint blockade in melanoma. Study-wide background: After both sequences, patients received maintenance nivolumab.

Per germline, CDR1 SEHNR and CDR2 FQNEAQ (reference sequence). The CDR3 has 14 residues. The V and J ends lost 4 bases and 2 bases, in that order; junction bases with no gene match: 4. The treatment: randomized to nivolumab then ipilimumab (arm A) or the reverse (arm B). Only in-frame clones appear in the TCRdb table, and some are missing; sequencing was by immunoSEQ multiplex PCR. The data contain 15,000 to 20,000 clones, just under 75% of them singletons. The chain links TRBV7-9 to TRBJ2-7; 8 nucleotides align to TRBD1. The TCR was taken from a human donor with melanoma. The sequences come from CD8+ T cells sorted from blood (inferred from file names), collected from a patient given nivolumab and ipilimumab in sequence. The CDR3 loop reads CASSWTGKTYEQYF. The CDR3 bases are TGTGCCAGCAGCTGGACAGGGAAAACCTACGAGCAGTACTTC. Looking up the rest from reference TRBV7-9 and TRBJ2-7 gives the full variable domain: DTGVSQNPRHKITKRGQNVTFRCDPISEHNRLYWYRQTLGQGPEFLTYFQNEAQLEKSRLLSDRFSAERPKGSFSTLEIQRTEQGDSAMYLCASSWTGKTYEQYFGPGTRLTVT.